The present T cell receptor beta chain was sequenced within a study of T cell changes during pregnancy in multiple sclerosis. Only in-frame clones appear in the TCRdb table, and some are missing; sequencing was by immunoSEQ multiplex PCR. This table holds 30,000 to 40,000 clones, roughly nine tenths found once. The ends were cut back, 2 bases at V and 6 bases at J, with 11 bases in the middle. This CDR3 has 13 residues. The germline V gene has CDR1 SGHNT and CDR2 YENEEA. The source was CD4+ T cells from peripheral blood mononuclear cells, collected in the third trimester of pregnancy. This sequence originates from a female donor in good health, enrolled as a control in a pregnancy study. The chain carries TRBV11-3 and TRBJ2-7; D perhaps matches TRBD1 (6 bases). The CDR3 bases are TGTGCCAGCAGCTTATTTAGGGGGAGCGAGCAGTACTTC. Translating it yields CASSLFRGSEQYF.